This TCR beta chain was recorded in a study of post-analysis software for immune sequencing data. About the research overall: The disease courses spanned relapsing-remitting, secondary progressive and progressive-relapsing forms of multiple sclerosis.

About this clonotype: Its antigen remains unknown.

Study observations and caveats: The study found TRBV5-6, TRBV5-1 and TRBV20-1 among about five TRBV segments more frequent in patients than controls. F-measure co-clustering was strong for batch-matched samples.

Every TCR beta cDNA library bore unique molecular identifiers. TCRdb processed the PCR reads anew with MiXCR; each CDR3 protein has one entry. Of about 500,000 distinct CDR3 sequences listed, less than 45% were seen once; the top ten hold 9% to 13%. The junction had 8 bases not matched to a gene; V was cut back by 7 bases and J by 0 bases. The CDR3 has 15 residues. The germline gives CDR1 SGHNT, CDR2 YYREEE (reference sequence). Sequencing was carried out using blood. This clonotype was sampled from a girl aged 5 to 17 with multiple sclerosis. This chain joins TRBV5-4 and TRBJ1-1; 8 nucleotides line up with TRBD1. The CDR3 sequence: CASLRTGYMNTEAFF. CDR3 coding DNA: TGTGCCAGCCTACGGACAGGGTACATGAACACTGAAGCTTTCTTT.